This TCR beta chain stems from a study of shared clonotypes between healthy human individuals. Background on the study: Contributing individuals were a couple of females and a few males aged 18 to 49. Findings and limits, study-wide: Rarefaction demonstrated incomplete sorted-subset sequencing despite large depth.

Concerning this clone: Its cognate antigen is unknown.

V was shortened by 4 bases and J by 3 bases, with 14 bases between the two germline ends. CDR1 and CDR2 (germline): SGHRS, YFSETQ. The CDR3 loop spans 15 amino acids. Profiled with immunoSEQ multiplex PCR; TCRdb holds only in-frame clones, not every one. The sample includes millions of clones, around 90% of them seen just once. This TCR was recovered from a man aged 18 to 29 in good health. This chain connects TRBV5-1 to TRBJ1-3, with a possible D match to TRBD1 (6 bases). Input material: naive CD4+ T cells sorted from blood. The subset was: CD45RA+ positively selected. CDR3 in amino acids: CASSPYDRIGNTIYF. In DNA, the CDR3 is TGCGCCAGCAGCCCCTACGACAGGATTGGAAACACCATATATTTT.